This T cell receptor (beta chain) stems from a study of CXCR3-negative and CXCR3-positive naive CD8 T cells (dated by TCRdb to 2018 to 2020). Concerning the study at large: In total, some 140 million TRB reads were obtained, which works out to roughly 1.5 +/- 0.3 million reads per library. Naive subsets from roughly 5 donors and memory cells from 3 donors were included in the TRBV-TRBJ cluster analysis. The diversity and physicochemical repertoire analyses included 11 donors pooled from two independent experiments. Broader findings and caveats from the paper: TRB CDR3s from CXCR3-positive naive cells showed higher hydrophobicity (lower Kidera factor 4), lower energy, and higher strength and volume indices than CXCR3-negative naive cells. Freshly isolated PBMCs were used for most assays because CXCR3 expression went down partially after cryopreservation. Similar TRBV-TRBJ usage was shown by naive CXCR3-negative and CXCR3-positive cells from the same donor, whereas distinct patterns were shown by memory cells. Because surface CD5, which is linked to self-reactivity in mice, was comparable between the naive subsets, TCR interaction strength was also inferred from the physicochemical properties of TRB CDR3s. Both naive subsets had comparably high repertoire diversity, while memory CD8+ T cells had much lower repertoire diversity.

For each CD8+ T cell subset, flow sorting was done in triplicate, and about 300,000 cells per subset went directly into RLT lysis buffer. To keep memory contaminants out, a stringent definition of naive CD8+ T cells was applied: CD45RO-CCR7+CD27+CD95-. Peripheral blood mononuclear cells were isolated from buffy coats using standard density gradient centrifugation. Naive CXCR3-negative and CXCR3-positive CD8+ T cells were flow-sorted using a FACSAria III. Total RNA was extracted from sorted cells with an RNeasy Mini Kit. With respect to this clonotype: Its antigen target is currently unknown.

The cysteine opens and the phenylalanine closes a CDR3 of 13 amino acids. The nucleotide record is missing. The germline V gene supplies CDR1 SGHDN and CDR2 FVKESK. Instrument used: NextSeq 550. The Human TCR Profiling Kit (MiLaboratory) was used to prepare UMI-labeled 5' RACE TRB cDNA libraries. The full amount of extracted RNA was used for cDNA synthesis, and the full amount of resulting cDNA was used for PCR amplification. Libraries were prepared in parallel using an identical number of PCR cycles. Regarding the original processing steps: MIGEC and MiXCR extracted about 50,000 +/- 10,000 unique UMI-labeled TRB cDNA molecules per library, requiring at least two reads per UMI. On average, each library contained about 40,000 +/- 10,000 functional in-frame TRB CDR3 nucleotide clonotypes without stop codons. Diversity metrics, including normalized Shannon-Wiener and Chao1, were computed in VDJtools after downsampling to 5000 UMI-labeled TRB molecules per sample. Clonotype-size-weighted physicochemical properties of the central five CDR3 residues (interaction energy, strength, volume and Kidera factor 4) were computed in VDJtools. TCRdb reprocessed the reads and assigns one entry to each CDR3 protein sequence, leaving out DNA. The authors' filters were not applied to this entry. The sample table records around 160,000 distinct CDR3 sequences. The top ten hold around 0.3% of the sample.

In this chain, TRBV14 is recombined with TRBJ2-1; no DNA is available, so the TRBD1 call from TCRdb remains unchecked. Material: naive CXCR3+ CD8+ T cells from blood. The sample's cell subset or site label, in plain terms: CD45RO-CCR7+CD27+CD95- naive CD8+ T cells expressing CXCR3 (TNR3+). This receptor was taken from a human donor in good health. Some clones in this sample may be carry-over from other donors' samples. The CDR3 sequence is CASTSIGGDEQFF.